This TCR beta chain was sequenced during a study of blood T cell repertoires in COVID-19. Overall study context: The origin of the acute and convalescent COVID-19 samples was the United States, Italy and Spain.

The protocol was immunoSEQ multiplex PCR, while the TCRdb copy is restricted to in-frame clones and leaves out a portion. The sample consists of about 90,000 clones, approximately 80% of them appearing once. Trimming cost V 0 bases and J 7 bases, with 11 bases left between them. In germline, CDR1 is SGHDT, CDR2 YYEEEE. The CDR3 has 13 amino acids. The rearrangement uses TRBV5-6 and TRBJ2-7, with D perhaps TRBD1 (7 bases). Material: peripheral blood. This sequence was found in a man between 65 and 80 years old with acute or convalescent COVID-19. The CDR3 DNA follows: TGTGCCAGCAGCTTGGTGGCAGGGGGGGAGCAGTACGTC. It translates to CASSLVAGGEQYV.